One sample yielded the 27 T cell receptor beta chains listed below, sequenced in a study of T cells in Graves' hyperthyroidism and ophthalmopathy. RNA transcripts gave rise to amplified TCR beta CDR3 regions. Initially, a first-round RT-PCR of the TCR CDR3 employed the HTBI primer set. TCRdb ran MiXCR on the multiplex PCR reads and lists one entry per CDR3 protein. The sample consists of approximately 500,000 distinct CDR3 sequences, around 46% of them appearing once. The specimen sequenced was peripheral blood or thyroid tissue (not recorded which). Receptor source: a young woman with Graves' hyperthyroidism.

This clonotype was detected ten times or more. V gene TRBV20-1 combines with J gene TRBJ2-7; a weak D match, TRBD2 (6 bases). Germline values: CDR1 DFQATT, CDR2 SNEGSKA (reference sequence). The CDR3 extends over 17 amino acids. Trimming took off 0 bases at V and 3 bases at J, with 21 bases between the two ends. CDR3 coding DNA: TGCAGTGCTAGAGATGCCCAGGGAAGCGGGTCAGACTACGAGCAGTACTTC. Encoded protein: CSARDAQGSGSDYEQYF.

This clonotype turned up a few times. V and J are TRBV20-1 and TRBJ2-7, with 10 bases aligning to TRBD2. V shed 3 bases and J 6 bases; nucleotides not matched to a gene: 8. The germline gives CDR1 DFQATT, CDR2 SNEGSKA (reference sequence). The CDR3 runs to 14 residues. The DNA for the CDR3 is TGCAGTGCTAGGACGGGCAGCGGGGGGGGCGAGCAGTACTTC. Its protein is CSARTGSGGGEQYF.

This clonotype was detected once. The J gene is TRBJ2-5, the V gene TRBV5-1, with 10 positions matching TRBD1. Per the germline V gene, CDR1 is SGHRS and CDR2 is YFSETQ. The CDR3 is 16 amino acids. Trimming cost V 4 bases and J 2 bases; bases outside gene matches: 8. CDR3 nucleotides: TGCGCCAGCAGCCCAGGGGACAGGGGCATTCAAGAGACCCAGTACTTC. Protein sequence: CASSPGDRGIQETQYF.

This clonotype appeared many times. The rearrangement joins TRBV15 to TRBJ1-4; 8 nucleotides match TRBD1. This CDR3 region has 13 residues. The germline gives CDR1 LNHNV, CDR2 YYDKDF (reference sequence). The ends lost 1 base at V and 11 bases at J; junction bases unmatched: 3. The CDR3 sequence is CATSRGGQEKLFF. CDR3 DNA sequence: TGTGCCACCAGCAGAGGGGGACAGGAGAAACTGTTTTTT. The variable domain in full, completed from reference TRBV15 and TRBJ1-4, reads DAMVIQNPRYQVTQFGKPVTLSCSQTLNHNVMYWYQQKSSQAPKLLFHYYDKDFNNEADTPDNFQSRRPNTSFCFLDIRSPGLGDTAMYLCATSRGGQEKLFFGSGTQLSVL.

This clonotype was observed a few times. The junction and the germline gene differ at one end; a read error may be behind it. The chain links TRBV29-1 to TRBJ2-2; a possible D gene is TRBD1 (5 bases). The CDR3 is made up of 14 amino acids. CDR1 is SQVTM and CDR2 is ANQGSEA in the germline V gene. Here the CDR3 DNA reads TGCAGCGTTGTAACAGGCCCATCCTACAATGAGCAGTTTTTT. Protein product: CSVVTGPSYNEQFF.

A remark on this clonotype: One end of the junction varies from germline; a read error may be responsible. The rearrangement links TRBV12-3 or TRBV12-4 to TRBJ1-1, with no clear D. This CDR3 has 14 residues. This chain's CDR3 is CASRLGRLGTEAFF. The CDR3 nucleotides read TGTGCCAGCAGGTTAGGCCGTTTGGGTACTGAAGCTTTCTTT.

This clonotype has just a few counts. The J gene is TRBJ2-5, the V gene TRBV5-1; 9 bases are a match to TRBD2. Trimming took 0 bases from V and 5 from J; bases not matched to a gene: 8. This CDR3 contains 16 residues. Germline V gene lookup returns CDR1 SGHRS and CDR2 YFSETQ. The CDR3 here is CASSLEGSGSTETQYF. CDR3 bases: TGCGCCAGCAGCTTGGAGGGTAGCGGGAGTACTGAGACCCAGTACTTC.

V is TRBV4-1 and J is TRBJ2-7, with unresolved D. V was trimmed by 1 base and J by 2 bases, leaving 12 bases between them. The CDR3 totals 15 residues. The germline CDR1 and CDR2 sequences are MGHRA and YSYEKL. The CDR3 sequence: CASSQVQETAYEQYF. The CDR3 DNA follows: TGCGCCAGCAGCCAAGTTCAGGAAACTGCCTACGAGCAGTACTTC.

This clonotype has ten or more counts. This rearrangement joins TRBV7-9 to TRBJ2-7, with a tentative D call TRBD2 (7 bases). CDR1 is SEHNR, CDR2 FQNEAQ, per germline (reference sequence). This CDR3 is 18 amino acids long. Between the trimmed V and J ends, which lost 1 base and 4 bases, there was a span of 23 bases. CDR3 coding DNA: TGTGCCAGCAGCTTAGGACGGCTAGCGGACAGATACTGGTACGAGCAGTACTTC. Its protein product is CASSLGRLADRYWYEQYF.

Regarding this clonotype: A clone one base away is much larger, so this may be a read error. The chain couples TRBV10-3 to TRBJ1-1; D is undetermined. The germline CDR1 and CDR2 sequences are ENHRY and SYGVKD. The CDR3 is made up of 15 amino acids. V was pared by 6 bases and J by 4 bases, with 18 bases between. CDR3 in amino acids: CAISPSWEPSTEAFF. The CDR3 DNA follows: TGTGCCATCAGCCCCAGCTGGGAGCCTAGCACTGAAGCTTTCTTT.

Regarding this clonotype: Being one base from a much bigger clone, this may be a read error. This rearrangement joins TRBV6-5 to TRBJ2-7; 7 positions agree with TRBD2. Germline V gene data show CDR1 as MNHEY and CDR2 as SVGAGI. This CDR3 spans 15 amino acids. The CDR3 DNA reads TGTGCCAGCAGTTACGGGGGGGAGGTTGGTTACGAGCAGTGCTTC. This translates into CASSYGGEVGYEQCF.

At least ten counts were recorded for this clonotype. The CDR3 reads CASSSNRERPQHF. CDR3 sequence (DNA): TGTGCCAGCAGCTCGAACAGGGAACGGCCCCAGCATTTT. The V and J genes are TRBV11-2 and TRBJ1-5; weak D call: TRBD1 (6 bases). CDR1 is SGHAT, CDR2 FQNNGV, per germline. The CDR3 loop spans 13 amino acids. The ends were cut back, 4 bases at V and 9 bases at J, with 13 bases in the middle.

The J gene is TRBJ1-5, the V gene TRBV9; 7 bases match TRBD1. CDR3 length equals 14 residues. The germline CDR1 and CDR2 sequences are SGDLS and YYNGEE. Unmatched junction bases numbered 11, after V lost 7 bases and J lost 7 bases. Here the CDR3 DNA reads TGTGCCAGCGTTGAAGAACGGACAGGCCAGCCCCAGCATTTT. Translation: CASVEERTGQPQHF. The full variable domain, in which reference TRBV9 and TRBJ1-5 provide the parts outside the CDR3, is DSGVTQTPKHLITATGQRVTLRCSPRSGDLSVYWYQQSLDQGLQFLIQYYNGEERAKGNILERFSAQQFPDLHSELNLSSLELGDSALYFCASVEERTGQPQHFGDGTRLSIL.

This clonotype was observed at least ten times. The genes are TRBV5-4 and TRBJ2-7; the match to TRBD2 covers 9 bases. Germline V gene data show CDR1 as SGHNT and CDR2 as YYREEE (reference sequence). The CDR3 loop spans 14 amino acids. J gave up 5 bases and V 3 bases, and 6 bases lay outside the gene matches. CDR3: CASSSRLAAHEQYF. CDR3 nucleotides: TGTGCCAGCAGCTCCCGACTAGCGGCCCACGAGCAGTACTTC.

About this clonotype itself: No conserved phenylalanine or tryptophan is present at the end of the CDR3, so a read error is the likely explanation. No DNA is shown, since the ends of the CDR3 on it are uncertain; the CDR3 is the one TCRdb lists. The chain uses TRBV7-2 and TRBJ1-3; TRBD1, the table's D call, lacks a check against the DNA. Germline CDR1 is SGHTA and CDR2 is FQGNSA. Including both end residues, the CDR3 is 9 amino acids long. CDR3 amino acids: CASTGSTGQ.

This clonotype was seen ten or more times. The gene calls are TRBV12-3 or TRBV12-4 and TRBJ2-2, with no clear D. The CDR3 has 13 amino acids. The germline V and J ends were trimmed by 7 bases and 6 bases, with 12 bases remaining between them. The chain's CDR3 is CASILSGAGELFF. The CDR3 DNA sequence: TGTGCCAGCATCCTGAGTGGGGCCGGGGAGCTGTTTTTT.

The chain joins TRBV5-4 to TRBJ1-1, with a tentative D call TRBD1 (6 bases). The CDR3 is made up of 15 amino acids. CDR1 is SGHNT and CDR2 is YYREEE in the germline V gene (reference sequence). V lost 1 base and J 0 bases, leaving 10 bases between the germline ends. The CDR3 region has the DNA TGTGCCAGCAGCTTGCGACAGGCTATGAACACTGAAGCTTTCTTT. Residues: CASSLRQAMNTEAFF. Full variable domain (outside the CDR3, taken from reference TRBV5-4 and TRBJ1-1): ETGVTQSPTHLIKTRGQQVTLRCSSQSGHNTVSWYQQALGQGPQFIFQYYREEENGRGNFPPRFSGLQFPNYSSELNVNALELDDSALYLCASSLRQAMNTEAFFGQGTRLTVV.

About this clonotype itself: A much larger clone sits a single nucleotide away, making a read error possible. The rearrangement uses TRBV14 and TRBJ2-5; D is unclear. In germline, CDR1 is SGHDN, CDR2 FVKESK. This CDR3 region has 12 residues. The CDR3 region is CASSQNYETQCF. CDR3 coding DNA: TGTGCCAGCAGCCAAAACTACGAGACCCAGTGCTTC. The entire variable domain, with the rest obtained from reference TRBV14 and TRBJ2-5, is as follows: EAGVTQFPSHSVIEKGQTVTLRCDPISGHDNLYWYRRVMGKEIKFLLHFVKESKQDESGMPNNRFLAERTGGTYSTLKVQPAELEDSGVYFCASSQNYETQCFGPGTRLLVL.

A few counts support this clonotype. The genes are TRBV3-1 and TRBJ2-7; 9 bases map to TRBD2. Germline V CDR1 and CDR2: LGHDT, YNNKEL (reference sequence). The V gene end was trimmed by 1 base and the J gene end by 2 bases; junction bases not matched to a gene: 3. The CDR3 has 15 amino acids. Here the CDR3 reads CASSQGAGGPYEQYF. The CDR3 nucleotides are TGTGCCAGCAGCCAAGGGGCGGGAGGGCCCTACGAGCAGTACTTC.

This clonotype was detected many times. The genes are TRBV2 and TRBJ1-1; 8 bases fit TRBD1. CDR1 is SNHLY and CDR2 is FYNNEI in the germline V gene. The CDR3 consists of 14 residues. The ends lost 4 bases at V and 4 bases at J; junction bases unmatched: 5. CDR3: CASSGGQGGTEAFF. The CDR3, as DNA: TGTGCCAGCAGTGGTGGACAGGGTGGCACTGAAGCTTTCTTT.

This clonotype occurred a few times. This sequence joins TRBV7-2 and TRBJ2-7; D perhaps matches TRBD2 (5 bases). The ends were cut back, 6 bases at V and 3 bases at J, with 12 bases in the middle. Germline CDR1 SGHTA, CDR2 FQGNSA. CDR3 length: 13 residues. The CDR3 is CASSRASFYEQYF. CDR3 DNA sequence: TGTGCCAGCAGTAGAGCTAGCTTCTACGAGCAGTACTTC.

This clonotype was recorded many times. V is TRBV20-1 and J is TRBJ1-4, with D possibly being TRBD1 (5 bases). CDR1 DFQATT and CDR2 SNEGSKA come from the germline V gene (reference sequence). CDR3 length: 14 amino acids. V was pared by 2 bases and J by 8 bases, with 15 bases between. CDR3 amino acids: CSARQGEGGEKLFF. CDR3 coding DNA: TGCAGTGCTAGACAAGGGGAGGGAGGAGAAAAACTGTTTTTT.

This sequence joins TRBV19 and TRBJ2-7; the match to TRBD1 covers 9 bases. CDR3 size: 14 residues. J gave up 3 bases and V 7 bases, and 7 bases lay outside the gene matches. Germline V CDR1 and CDR2: LNHDA, SQIVND (reference sequence). CDR3 amino acids: CASNTGGGSYEQYF. CDR3 coding DNA: TGTGCCAGTAATACAGGGGGCGGGAGCTACGAGCAGTACTTC.

The rearrangement uses TRBV9 and TRBJ1-2; weak D call: TRBD1 (5 bases). The germline CDR1 and CDR2 sequences are SGDLS and YYNGEE. The CDR3 is made up of 14 amino acids. V lost 0 bases to trimming and J lost 1 base, with 7 bases between them. CDR3 DNA sequence: TGTGCCAGCAGCGTAGGGACAATTAACTATGGCTACACCTTC. It is translated as CASSVGTINYGYTF. The whole variable domain, filled in from reference TRBV9 and TRBJ1-2, reads DSGVTQTPKHLITATGQRVTLRCSPRSGDLSVYWYQQSLDQGLQFLIQYYNGEERAKGNILERFSAQQFPDLHSELNLSSLELGDSALYFCASSVGTINYGYTFGSGTRLTVV.

V is TRBV11-3 and J is TRBJ2-7; 10 nucleotides line up with TRBD1. Matching the DNA end better, TRBJ2-1 makes the J call doubtful. The germline gives CDR1 SGHNT, CDR2 YENEEA. The CDR3 totals 15 residues. CDR3 protein: CASSRDRTGGNEQFF. The CDR3 DNA is TGTGCCAGCAGCCGAGACCGGACAGGGGGAAATGAGCAGTTCTTC.

The chain employs TRBV5-1 and TRBJ1-2, with a weak D call TRBD1 (5 bases). The CDR3 loop spans 16 amino acids. V was pared by 0 bases and J by 3 bases, with 15 bases between. The germline V gene encodes CDR1 SGHRS and CDR2 YFSETQ. The chain's CDR3 is CASSLAGTYPHYGYTF. The CDR3 coding sequence is TGCGCCAGCAGCTTGGCCGGGACTTACCCTCACTATGGCTACACCTTC.

The CDR3 nucleotides are TGTGCCAGCAGCTCCTGGGGAAACAATGAGCAGTTCTTC. As protein: CASSSWGNNEQFF. This chain joins TRBV7-2 and TRBJ2-1; no clear D. Trimming took 4 bases from V and 5 from J, leaving 9 bases between them. Germline CDR1 and CDR2: SGHTA and FQGNSA. The CDR3 is made up of 13 amino acids.